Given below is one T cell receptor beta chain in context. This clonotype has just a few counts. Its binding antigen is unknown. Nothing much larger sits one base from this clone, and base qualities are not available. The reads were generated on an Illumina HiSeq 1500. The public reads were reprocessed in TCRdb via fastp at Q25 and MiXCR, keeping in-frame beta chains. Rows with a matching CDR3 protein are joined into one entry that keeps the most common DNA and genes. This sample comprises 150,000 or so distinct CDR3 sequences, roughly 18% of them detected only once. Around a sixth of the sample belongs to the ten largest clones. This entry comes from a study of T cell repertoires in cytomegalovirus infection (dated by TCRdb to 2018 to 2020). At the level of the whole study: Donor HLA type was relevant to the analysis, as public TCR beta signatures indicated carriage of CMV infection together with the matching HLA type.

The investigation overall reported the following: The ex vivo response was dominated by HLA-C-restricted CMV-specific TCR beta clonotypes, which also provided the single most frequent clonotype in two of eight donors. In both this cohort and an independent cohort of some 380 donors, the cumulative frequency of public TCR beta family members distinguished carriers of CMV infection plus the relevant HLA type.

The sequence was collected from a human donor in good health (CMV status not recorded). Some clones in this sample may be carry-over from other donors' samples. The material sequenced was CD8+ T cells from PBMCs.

For the CDR3, the sequence is CASSPIGQGFLNLERDEQYF. DNA sequence: TGTGCCAGCAGTCCCATCGGACAGGGATTTTTGAACCTTGAAAGGGACGAGCAGTACTTC. The rearrangement combines TRBV6-2 or TRBV6-3 with TRBJ2-7, with TRBD1 matching 8 junction bases. The germline V gene provides CDR1 MNHEY and CDR2 SVGEGT. V trim: 5 bases; J trim: 5 bases; unmatched bases: 26. From its cysteine to its phenylalanine, the CDR3 spans 20 amino acids. Just CDR3 DNA is preserved here, 60 bases in frame from base 1.